A selection of T cell receptor beta chains follows, all from one sample in a study of cytomegalovirus exposure and HLA in healthy donors. Profiling relied on immunoSEQ multiplex PCR, and the TCRdb table lists in-frame clones only, not all of them. The top ten clones hold around 1.5% of a sample with about 190,000 clones, around nine tenths of them seen once. The specimen was PBMCs. The receptors stem from a woman in her late teens or twenties in good health and CMV-seronegative. Both conserved end residues are part of each CDR3. The order of the fields is CDR3 length, J gene, D gene, clone size, V gene, CDR3 DNA, CDR3 protein. A D gene is named only where the DNA matches it firmly. The size field is filled for only some rows; it gives once, few, many or a size class.

13 | TRBJ1-6 | . | . | TRBV6-1 | TGTGCCAGCACTGAGGGTCGAGGTTCACCCCTCCACTTT | CASTEGRGSPLHF
15 | TRBJ1-2 | . | . | TRBV6-1 | TGTGCCAGCAGTGATCAAGGGGGGGGGCGCGATACCGACACCTTC | CASSDQGGGRDTDTF
14 | TRBJ2-3 | . | . | TRBV6-1 | TGTGCCACCACCTACACGGGCGGGACAGATACGCAGTATTTT | CATTYTGGTDTQYF
15 | TRBJ1-1 | . | . | TRBV29-1 | TGCAGCGTTGAAGAGGTTTGGGAGGGTTACACTGAAGCTTTCTTT | CSVEEVWEGYTEAFF
15 | TRBJ2-7 | TRBD2 | . | TRBV7-9 | TGTGCCAGCAGCTTAGGACTAGCAGGCTCCTACGAGCAGTACTTC | CASSLGLAGSYEQYF
15 | TRBJ2-1 | TRBD2 | . | TRBV4-1 | TGCGCCAGCAGCCAAATTGGTAGCGGGGGGAATGAGCAGTTCTTC | CASSQIGSGGNEQFF
14 | TRBJ2-1 | TRBD2 | few | TRBV30 | TGTGCCTGGAGCCTAGCGGGGGGGCCAAATGAGCAGTTCTTC | CAWSLAGGPNEQFF
15 | TRBJ2-5 | . | . | TRBV7-7 | TGTGCTAGCAGCTTAACGGGAGCGGTACGAGAGACCCAGTACTTC | CASSLTGAVRETQYF
14 | TRBJ2-5 | . | . | TRBV9 | TGTGCCAGCGGAAGGGGGGGGTCAGAAGAGACCCAGTACTTC | CASGRGGSEETQYF
15 | TRBJ2-1 | . | . | TRBV2 | TGTGCCAGCAGTGGGGGCGGAGCACCTTACAATGAGCAGTTCTTC | CASSGGGAPYNEQFF
14 | TRBJ1-6 | TRBD1 | . | TRBV6-5 | TGTGCCAGCAGTTACTCAGGGGGCTATTCACCCCTCCACTTT | CASSYSGGYSPLHF
12 | TRBJ2-3 | . | . | TRBV4-1 | TGCGCCAGTAGGCGGGGTGGAGATACGCAGTATTTT | CASRRGGDTQYF
15 | TRBJ2-7 | TRBD1 | few | TRBV18 | TGTGCCAGCTCACCCCGGGACAGTTTTCCCTACGAGCAGTACTTC | CASSPRDSFPYEQYF
15 | TRBJ2-7 | TRBD2 | . | TRBV27 | TGTGCCAGCAGTTTATCGTCACTAGCGGGAGGCGAGCAGTACTTC | CASSLSSLAGGEQYF
17 | TRBJ2-2 | . | . | TRBV19 | TGTGCCAGTAGTAATATTCCCGGACAGAGATGGACCGGGGAGCTGTTTTTT | CASSNIPGQRWTGELFF
17 | TRBJ2-3 | . | . | TRBV7-8 | TGTGCCAGCAGCTCCGGTAGGGGACACCCAATCACAGATACGCAGTATTTT | CASSSGRGHPITDTQYF
16 | TRBJ2-3 | . | . | TRBV11-1 | TGTGCCAGCAGCTTAGGTCCCCACGGAGACACAGATACGCAGTATTTT | CASSLGPHGDTDTQYF
12 | TRBJ1-6 | . | once | TRBV19 | TGTGCCAGTAGTCCTATAAATTCACCCCTCCACTTT | CASSPINSPLHF
10 | TRBJ2-7 | . | . | TRBV21-1 | TGTGCCAGCCTGTTACGGGAGCAGTACTTC | CASLLREQYF
14 | TRBJ2-7 | TRBD1 | once | TRBV15 | TGTGCCACCAGCGGGGACAGGGGGCCCTACGAGCAGTACTTC | CATSGDRGPYEQYF
17 | TRBJ1-2 | TRBD1 | . | TRBV5-8 | TGTGCCAGCAGCCCGGGACAGGGCGGGTCCCTTAACTATGGCTACACCTTC | CASSPGQGGSLNYGYTF
17 | TRBJ2-1 | TRBD1 | . | TRBV19 | TGTGCCAGTAGTACCCGCGGACAGGGGGCGAGGTACAATGAGCAGTTCTTC | CASSTRGQGARYNEQFF
13 | TRBJ1-2 | TRBD1 | . | TRBV7-9 | TGTGCCAGCAGCATACAGGGGATCTATGGCTACACCTTC | CASSIQGIYGYTF
16 | TRBJ2-6 | . | . | TRBV19 | TGTGCCAGTAGTTACGGGGTACAAGCTGGGGCCAACGTCCTGACTTTC | CASSYGVQAGANVLTF
16 | TRBJ2-7 | . | . | TRBV23-1 | TGCGCCAGCAGCCAGGACCTCGGCGGGGCCTCCTACGAGCAGTACTTC | CASSQDLGGASYEQYF
12 | TRBJ1-2 | . | . | TRBV7-2 | TGTGCCAGCAGCTTAGCCCACGGTGGCTACACCTTC | CASSLAHGGYTF